This is a list of T cell receptor beta chains from one sample in a study of T cells in Graves' hyperthyroidism and ophthalmopathy. TCRdb independently ran MiXCR on the multiplex PCR reads; one entry per CDR3 protein. Counted here are around 700,000 distinct CDR3 sequences, around 20% occurring once; the ten biggest clones make up 16%. The sequenced material came from blood. Every receptor here comes from a woman aged 50 to 60 with Graves' hyperthyroidism that later progressed to Graves' ophthalmopathy. Both conserved end residues are part of each CDR3. D genes are given only for firm matches. The listing skips clone size in some rows; elsewhere it reads once, few, many or a size class.

>-|many|TRBJ2-3|TRBV2
TGTGCCAGCAGTGAAATACCGCCTGTGCAGTATTTT
CASSEIPPVQYF
>TRBD2|many|TRBJ2-1|TRBV6-2/TRBV6-3
TGTGCCAGTTGCGCGCGGGGGGAAGCAACCAATGAGCAGTTCTTC
CASCARGEATNEQFF
>TRBD1|many|TRBJ2-2|TRBV7-3
TGTGCCAGCAGCACGAGGACAGGGGAGATGGGGGAGCTGTTTTTT
CASSTRTGEMGELFF
>TRBD2|many|TRBJ2-7|TRBV7-9
TGTGCCAGCACCCCGACTAGCCCACCTGAGCAGTACTTC
CASTPTSPPEQYF
>-|few|TRBJ1-5|TRBV12-3/TRBV12-4
TGTGCCAGCACCGCCTTCAGGGGCGGGCAGCCCCAGCATTTT
CASTAFRGGQPQHF
>-|many|TRBJ2-7|TRBV12-3/TRBV12-4
TGTGCCAGCAGTTTAAGGGGGGGAGACTACGAGCAGTACTTC
CASSLRGGDYEQYF
>TRBD1|many|TRBJ2-3|TRBV20-1
TGCAGTGCTGTTAGACAGGGAGATACGCAGTATTTT
CSAVRQGDTQYF
>-|many|TRBJ2-1|TRBV11-2
TGTGCCAGCAGCTTTACAGGGGAGGTTATCAATGAGCAGTTCTTC
CASSFTGEVINEQFF
>-|few|TRBJ1-2|TRBV6-5
TGTGCCAGCAGTTACCAGGGGAGGCGCGGCTACACCTTC
CASSYQGRRGYTF
>-|few|TRBJ2-2|TRBV11-2
TGTGCCAGCAGCCAGATCACGGGACAGAACACCGGGGAGCTGTTTTTT
CASSQITGQNTGELFF
>TRBD1|-|TRBJ1-3|TRBV9
TGTGCCAGCAGCGTTGGACAGGGGCAACGAAACACCATATATTTT
CASSVGQGQRNTIYF
>-|many|TRBJ2-7|TRBV7-6
TGTGCCAGCAGCTTATTTTCAAGCGAGCAGTACTTC
CASSLFSSEQYF
>-|few|TRBJ2-2|TRBV20-1
TGCAGCGCTAATTTCCCCAGATCTGGCGGGCTGAACACCGGGGAGCTGTTTTTT
CSANFPRSGGLNTGELFF
>-|few|TRBJ2-1|TRBV6-2/TRBV6-3
TGTGCCAGCAGTTACTCACGGCGGACAGGGAGGGATGAGCAGTTCTTC
CASSYSRRTGRDEQFF
>-|few|TRBJ1-4|TRBV30
TGTGCCTGGAGTCAGAATGAAAAACTGTTTTTT
CAWSQNEKLFF
>-|few|TRBJ2-2|TRBV5-5
TGTGCCAGCAGCTTATCCTCGAGACACGGGGAGCTGTTTTTT
CASSLSSRHGELFF
>-|-|TRBJ1-5|TRBV27
TGTGCCAGCAGTTTCAGGGGTGGCAATCAGCCCCGGCATTTT
CASSFRGGNQPRHF
>-|many|TRBJ2-1|TRBV3-1
TGTGCCAGCAGCCAAGGCGGATCTCCGTACAATGAGCAGTTCTTC
CASSQGGSPYNEQFF
>TRBD1|few|TRBJ1-1|TRBV5-4
TGTGCCAGCAGCTTGCAATTGACAGGGGCTGAAGCTTTCTTT
CASSLQLTGAEAFF
>-|few|TRBJ1-2|TRBV15
TGTGCCACCAGCAAAGAGCGGGCATCTAACTATGGCTACACCTTC
CATSKERASNYGYTF
>-|many|TRBJ2-3|TRBV5-1
TGCGCCAGCAGCTTGGTCGGGACACAACCGAGCACAGATACGCAGTATTTT
CASSLVGTQPSTDTQYF
>TRBD2|few|TRBJ2-1|TRBV7-2
TGTGCCAGCAGCCTAACTAGCGGGGGCCCCCATTGGGATGAGCAGTTCTTC
CASSLTSGGPHWDEQFF
>TRBD2|-|TRBJ2-5|TRBV27
TGTGCCAGCAGTTTAGGGACTAGCGGGGGGAGGCTTCACTTC
CASSLGTSGGRLHF
>-|-|TRBJ2-1|TRBV2
TGTGCCAGCACTGACGTATTAACCAATGAGCAGTTCTTC
CASTDVLTNEQFF
>-|-|TRBJ2-5|TRBV7-9
TGTGCCAGCAGCTTTTGGGACACGCAAGAGACCCAGTACTTC
CASSFWDTQETQYF
>-|-|TRBJ1-2|TRBV3-1
TGTGCCAGCAGCCTCATGCACCAGGGGACCTATGGCTACACCTTC
CASSLMHQGTYGYTF
>TRBD1|few|TRBJ1-5|TRBV18
TGTGCCAGCTCACCATCGGGACAGGGTGATGCTCAGCCCCAGCATTTT
CASSPSGQGDAQPQHF
>TRBD1|-|TRBJ2-5|TRBV3-1
TGTGCCAGCAGCCAAGAAGGACAGGGGGGTTATGTAGAGACCCAGTACTTC
CASSQEGQGGYVETQYF
>TRBD1|once|TRBJ1-2|TRBV6-5
TGTGCCAGCCGTTCTGGACAGGGAACCTATGGCTACACCTTC
CASRSGQGTYGYTF
>-|-|TRBJ1-1|TRBV6-1
TGTGCCAGCAGTGGACGGTTCGTGAACACTGAAGCTTTCTTT
CASSGRFVNTEAFF
>-|few|TRBJ1-4|TRBV20-1
TGCAGTGCTAGGGGGAACCCGGGGGCAACTAATGAAAAACTGTTTTTT
CSARGNPGATNEKLFF
>TRBD2|many|TRBJ2-7|TRBV30
TGTGCCTGGATGGGGAGCGGGGAGGGCTCCTACGAGCAGTACTTC
CAWMGSGEGSYEQYF
>-|few|TRBJ2-3|TRBV5-1
TGCGCCAGCAGCTTGGTGGCGGGCTCCCCGGATACGCAGTATTTT
CASSLVAGSPDTQYF
>-|-|TRBJ1-3|TRBV6-2/TRBV6-3
TGTGCCAGCAGTGCGGGACACTCCTCTGGAAACACCATATATTTT
CASSAGHSSGNTIYF
>TRBD1|-|TRBJ1-4|TRBV18
TGTGCCAGCTCACCACGGGACAGAGGGAATGAAAAACTGTTTTTT
CASSPRDRGNEKLFF
>-|many|TRBJ2-3|TRBV11-3
TGTGCCAGCAGCCTCTCCGGGCTCCGCACAGATACGCAGTATTTT
CASSLSGLRTDTQYF
>-|few|TRBJ2-3|TRBV5-4
TGTGCCACTGGAATCTGGGACCTGGAAGATACGCAGTATTTT
CATGIWDLEDTQYF
>-|-|TRBJ2-3|TRBV7-9
TGTGCCAGCAGCTTAGGGGGACATTCTGCCACAGATACGCAGTATTTT
CASSLGGHSATDTQYF
>TRBD2|-|TRBJ2-1|TRBV20-1
TGCAGTGCTAGAGGGGGACTAGCGGTCATCAATGAGCAGTTCTTC
CSARGGLAVINEQFF
>TRBD1|few|TRBJ1-5|TRBV19
TGTGCCAGTACTGGACCAGACAGGGTCGGAAATCAGCCCCAGCATTTT
CASTGPDRVGNQPQHF
>-|few|TRBJ1-1|TRBV11-3
TGTGCCAGCAGCTTTACCAGGGGAGCTGAAGCTTTCTTT
CASSFTRGAEAFF